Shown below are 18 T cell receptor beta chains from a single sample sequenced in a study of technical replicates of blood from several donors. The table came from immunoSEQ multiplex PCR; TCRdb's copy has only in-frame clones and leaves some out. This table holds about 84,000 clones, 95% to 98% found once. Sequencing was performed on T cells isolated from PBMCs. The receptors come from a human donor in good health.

CDR3 nucleotide sequence: TGCGCCAGCAGCCTCGGACAGGGACGAGCCTACGAGCAGTACTTC. Its translation: CASSLGQGRAYEQYF. The rearrangement joins TRBV5-1 to TRBJ2-7; TRBD1 aligns across 8 bases. V gave up 4 bases and J gave up 2 bases; unmatched junction bases: 8. Germline values: CDR1 SGHRS, CDR2 YFSETQ. CDR3 size: 15 residues.

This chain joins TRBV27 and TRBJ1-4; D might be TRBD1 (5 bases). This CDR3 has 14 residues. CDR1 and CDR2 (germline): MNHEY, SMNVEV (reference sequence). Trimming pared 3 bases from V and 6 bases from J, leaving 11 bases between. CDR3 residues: CASSFQGLDEKLFF. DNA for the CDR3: TGTGCCAGCAGTTTCCAGGGTTTAGATGAAAAACTGTTTTTT.

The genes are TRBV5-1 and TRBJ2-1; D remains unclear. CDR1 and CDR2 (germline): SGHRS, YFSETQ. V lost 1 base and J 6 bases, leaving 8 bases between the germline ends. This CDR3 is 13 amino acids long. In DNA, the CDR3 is TGCGCCAGCAGCTTGTTACTACGCAATGAGCAGTTCTTC. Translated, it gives CASSLLLRNEQFF.

CDR3 coding DNA: TGTGCCTGGAGTGTTAGGGACAGCGGAAAAACTGTGTTTTTT. Protein: CAWSVRDSGKTVFF. The chain employs TRBV30 and TRBJ1-4; 7 nucleotides agree with TRBD1. The V segment lost 0 bases and the J segment 15 bases; nucleotides outside the gene matches: 13. The CDR3 sequence is 14 residues long. Germline V gives CDR1 GTSNPN, CDR2 SVGIG (reference sequence).

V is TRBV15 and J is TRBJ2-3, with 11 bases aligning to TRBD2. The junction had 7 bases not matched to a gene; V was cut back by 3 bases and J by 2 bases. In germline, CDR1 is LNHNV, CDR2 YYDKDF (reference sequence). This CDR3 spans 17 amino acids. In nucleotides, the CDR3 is TGTGCCACCAGCAGGGGACCGGGACTAGCGGACACAGATACGCAGTATTTT. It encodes CATSRGPGLADTDTQYF. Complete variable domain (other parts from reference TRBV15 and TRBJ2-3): DAMVIQNPRYQVTQFGKPVTLSCSQTLNHNVMYWYQQKSSQAPKLLFHYYDKDFNNEADTPDNFQSRRPNTSFCFLDIRSPGLGDTAMYLCATSRGPGLADTDTQYFGPGTRLTVL.

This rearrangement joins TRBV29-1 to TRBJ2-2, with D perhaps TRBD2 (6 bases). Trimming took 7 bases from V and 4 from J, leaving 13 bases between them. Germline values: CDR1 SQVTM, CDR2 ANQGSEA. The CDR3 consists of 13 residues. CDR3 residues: CSGEVSSTGELFF. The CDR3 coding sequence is TGCAGCGGGGAGGTTTCTAGCACCGGGGAGCTGTTTTTT.

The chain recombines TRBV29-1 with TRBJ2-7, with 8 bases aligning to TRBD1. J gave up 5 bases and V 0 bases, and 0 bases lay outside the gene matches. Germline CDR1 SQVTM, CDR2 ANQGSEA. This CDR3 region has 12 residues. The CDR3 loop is CSVEETGDEQYF. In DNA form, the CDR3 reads TGCAGCGTTGAAGAGACAGGGGACGAGCAGTACTTC.

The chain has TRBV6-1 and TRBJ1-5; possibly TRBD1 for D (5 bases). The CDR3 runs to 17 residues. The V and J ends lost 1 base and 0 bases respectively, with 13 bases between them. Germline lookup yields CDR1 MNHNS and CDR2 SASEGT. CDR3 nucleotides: TGTGCCAGCAGTGAAGTCCCCGGGGGAAATAGCAATCAGCCCCAGCATTTT. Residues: CASSEVPGGNSNQPQHF.

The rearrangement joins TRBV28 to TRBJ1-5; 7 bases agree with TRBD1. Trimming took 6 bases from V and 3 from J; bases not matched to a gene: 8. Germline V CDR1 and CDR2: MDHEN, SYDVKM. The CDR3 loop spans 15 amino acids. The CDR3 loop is CASSLLDRDNQPQHF. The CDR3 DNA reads TGTGCCAGCAGCCTCCTCGACAGGGACAATCAGCCCCAGCATTTT.

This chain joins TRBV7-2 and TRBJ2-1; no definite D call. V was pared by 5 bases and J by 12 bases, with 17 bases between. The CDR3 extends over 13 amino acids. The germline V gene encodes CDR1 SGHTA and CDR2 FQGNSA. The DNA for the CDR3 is TGTGCCAGCAGCGGTGGGCTGAAATTGGGGCAGTTCTTC. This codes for CASSGGLKLGQFF.

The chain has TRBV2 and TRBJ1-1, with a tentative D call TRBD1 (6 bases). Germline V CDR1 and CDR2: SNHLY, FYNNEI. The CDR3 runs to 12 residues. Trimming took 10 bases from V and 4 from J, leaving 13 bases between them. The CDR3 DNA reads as TGTGCCACCAAACGGGGGGCCACTGAAGCTTTCTTT. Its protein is CATKRGATEAFF. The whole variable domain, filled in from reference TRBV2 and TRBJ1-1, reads EPEVTQTPSHQVTQMGQEVILRCVPISNHLYFYWYRQILGQKVEFLVSFYNNEISEKSEIFDDQFSVERPDGSNFTLKIRSTKLEDSAMYFCATKRGATEAFFGQGTRLTVV.

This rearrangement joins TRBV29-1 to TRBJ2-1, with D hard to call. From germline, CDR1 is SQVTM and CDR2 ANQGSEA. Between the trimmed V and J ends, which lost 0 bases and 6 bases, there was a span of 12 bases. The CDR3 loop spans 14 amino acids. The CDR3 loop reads CSVEDHNPGNEQFF. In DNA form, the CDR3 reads TGCAGCGTTGAAGATCACAACCCAGGCAATGAGCAGTTCTTC.

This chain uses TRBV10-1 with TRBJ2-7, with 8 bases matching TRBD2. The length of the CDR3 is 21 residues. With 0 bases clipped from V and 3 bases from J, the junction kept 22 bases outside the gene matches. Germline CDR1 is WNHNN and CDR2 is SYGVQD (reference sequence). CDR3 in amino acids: CASSESSVLAGQRGVNYEQYF. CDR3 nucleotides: TGCGCCAGCAGTGAGTCGTCAGTGCTAGCGGGCCAGAGGGGGGTGAACTACGAGCAGTACTTC.

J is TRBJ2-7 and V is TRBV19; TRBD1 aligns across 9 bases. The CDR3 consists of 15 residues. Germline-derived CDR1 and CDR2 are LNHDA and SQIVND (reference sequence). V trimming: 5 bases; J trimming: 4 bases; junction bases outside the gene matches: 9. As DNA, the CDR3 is TGTGCCAGTAGTTTGAAACCGGGACAGGGATACGAGCAGTACTTC. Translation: CASSLKPGQGYEQYF.

CDR3 residues: CASSQELALSYEQYF. CDR3 in DNA: TGTGCCAGCAGCCAAGAACTAGCGCTGTCCTACGAGCAGTACTTC. V and J are TRBV14 and TRBJ2-7; TRBD2 agrees at 7 bases. The CDR3 is 15 amino acids. V trimming: 0 bases; J trimming: 1 base; junction bases outside the gene matches: 3. Germline values: CDR1 SGHDN, CDR2 FVKESK.

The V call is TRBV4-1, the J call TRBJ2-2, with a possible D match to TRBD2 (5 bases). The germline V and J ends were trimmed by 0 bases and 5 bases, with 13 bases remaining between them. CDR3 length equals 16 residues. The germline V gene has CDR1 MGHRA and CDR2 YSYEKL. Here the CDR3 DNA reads TGCGCCAGCAGCCAAGATAAAAACTCGGGGACCGGGGAGCTGTTTTTT. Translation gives CASSQDKNSGTGELFF.

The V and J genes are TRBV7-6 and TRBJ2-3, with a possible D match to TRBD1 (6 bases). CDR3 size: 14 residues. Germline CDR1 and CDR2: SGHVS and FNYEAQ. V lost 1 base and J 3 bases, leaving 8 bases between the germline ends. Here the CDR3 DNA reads TGTGCCAGCAGCTTAGGCAGGGGAACAGATACGCAGTATTTT. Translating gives CASSLGRGTDTQYF. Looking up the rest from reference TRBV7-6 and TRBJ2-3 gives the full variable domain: GAGVSQSPRYKVTKRGQDVALRCDPISGHVSLYWYRQALGQGPEFLTYFNYEAQQDKSGLPNDRFSAERPEGSISTLTIQRTEQRDSAMYRCASSLGRGTDTQYFGPGTRLTVL.

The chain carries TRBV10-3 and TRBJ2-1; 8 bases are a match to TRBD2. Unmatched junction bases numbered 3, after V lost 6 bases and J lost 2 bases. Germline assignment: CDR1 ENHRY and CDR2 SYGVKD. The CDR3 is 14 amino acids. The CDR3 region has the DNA TGTGCCATCAGCACTAGCGGAGCCTACAATGAGCAGTTCTTC. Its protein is CAISTSGAYNEQFF.